Listed here are 10 T cell receptor beta chains from one sample, sequenced in a study of control samples from healthy donors and cancer patients. The protocol was immunoSEQ multiplex PCR, while the TCRdb copy is restricted to in-frame clones and leaves out a portion. The table shows around 100,000 clones, with roughly 90% occurring only once. Sequencing was done on a sample of blood. The receptors derive from a woman between 50 and 59 years old in good health.

CDR3 DNA: TGTGCCAGCAGTCCCCAGGGGAGTAATGAAAAACTGTTTTTT. Amino acid sequence: CASSPQGSNEKLFF. The chain employs TRBV6-5 and TRBJ1-4; possibly TRBD1 for D (6 bases). Trimming left V 5 bases short and J 4 bases short, with 11 bases between. Germline lookup yields CDR1 MNHEY and CDR2 SVGAGI. The CDR3 loop spans 14 amino acids.

V gene TRBV12-3 or TRBV12-4 combines with J gene TRBJ2-5; D might be TRBD2 (6 bases). V lost 3 bases and J lost 5, with 10 bases in between. This CDR3 spans 13 amino acids. The CDR3 bases are TGTGCCAGCAGTTTCGGGGGAGGCGAGACCCAGTACTTC. Residues: CASSFGGGETQYF.

V usage is TRBV21-1 and J usage is TRBJ2-4. TRBV21-1 is termed a pseudogene. The CDR3 is 17 amino acids. For the CDR3, the DNA is TGTGCCAGCAGCAAAGTGGTGTACGATGTAGCCAAAAACATTCAGTACTTC. Its translation: CASSKVVYDVAKNIQYF.

The chain employs TRBV5-4 and TRBJ2-1; unclear D gene. Germline V gene lookup returns CDR1 SGHNT and CDR2 YYREEE (reference sequence). This CDR3 has 14 residues. The ends were cut back, 4 bases at V and 7 bases at J, with 15 bases in the middle. The CDR3 region has the DNA TGTGCCAGCAGCAACCGGCCCGGTGGAAATGAGCAGTTCTTC. Protein: CASSNRPGGNEQFF.

This clone showed up just once. The rearrangement links TRBV6-2 or TRBV6-3 to TRBJ1-4; D gene ambiguous. Per the germline V gene, CDR1 is MNHEY and CDR2 is SVGEGT. The CDR3 extends over 12 amino acids. The germline V and J ends were trimmed by 0 bases and 6 bases, with 2 bases remaining between them. The CDR3: CASSYSYEKLFF. Here the CDR3 DNA reads TGTGCCAGCAGTTACTCGTATGAAAAACTGTTTTTT.

V is TRBV3-1 (or the pseudogene TRBV3-2) and J is TRBJ1-3; D unresolved. CDR1 and CDR2 from the germline V gene are LGHDT and YNNKEL (reference sequence). The CDR3 has 15 amino acids. Between the trimmed V and J ends, which lost 2 bases and 2 bases, there was a span of 10 bases. As DNA, the CDR3 is TGTGCCAGCAGCCAAACGGTCCGGGCTGGAAACACCATATATTTT. Protein sequence: CASSQTVRAGNTIYF.

The rearrangement joins TRBV19 to TRBJ1-1, with D unresolved. The V end lost 8 bases, the J end lost 3 bases, and 4 bases lay between the germline ends. Germline CDR1 and CDR2: LNHDA and SQIVND (reference sequence). This CDR3 comprises 10 residues. CDR3 in amino acids: CASLDTEAFF. CDR3 sequence (DNA): TGTGCCAGTTTGGACACTGAAGCTTTCTTT.

The chain uses TRBV28 and TRBJ2-3; TRBD2 aligns across 9 bases. Looked up from germline, CDR1 is MDHEN and CDR2 is SYDVKM. Trimming cost V 10 bases and J 1 base; bases outside gene matches: 3. CDR3 size: 13 residues. CDR3 DNA sequence: TGTGCCACCGAGCGGGAGGGCACAGATACGCAGTATTTT. Its protein is CATEREGTDTQYF. The entire variable domain, with the rest obtained from reference TRBV28 and TRBJ2-3, is as follows: DVKVTQSSRYLVKRTGEKVFLECVQDMDHENMFWYRQDPGLGLRLIYFSYDVKMKEKGDIPEGYSVSREKKERFSLILESASTNQTSMYLCATEREGTDTQYFGPGTRLTVL.

V gene TRBV30 combines with J gene TRBJ2-3; D not certain. Germline V lookup: CDR1 GTSNPN, CDR2 SVGIG (reference sequence). Trimming took 7 bases from V and 4 from J, leaving 9 bases between them. This CDR3 has 11 amino acids. The CDR3 region has the DNA TGTGCCTATTCCGCCGCAGATACGCAGTATTTT. This gives the protein CAYSAADTQYF.

This rearrangement joins TRBV19 to TRBJ1-5; unclear D gene. Germline V lookup: CDR1 LNHDA, CDR2 SQIVND (reference sequence). V lost 1 base and J lost 5, with 9 bases in between. The CDR3 covers 14 residues. The CDR3 DNA reads as TGTGCCAGTAGTATAGGGGGATGGGATCAGCCCCAGCATTTT. Residues: CASSIGGWDQPQHF.